This is a list of T cell receptor beta chains from one sample in a study of cytomegalovirus exposure and HLA in healthy donors. The data were produced by immunoSEQ multiplex PCR, yet TCRdb's version contains in-frame clones alone and is incomplete. This table holds about 130,000 clones, 70% to 80% found once. Sequencing was carried out using PBMCs. These receptors were taken from a man aged 35-49 years in good health and CMV-seropositive. CDR3s include the opening cysteine and the closing phenylalanine or tryptophan. A D gene is named only where the DNA matches it firmly. Part of the rows lack a size; the others show once, few, many or a class for expanded clones.

cdr3_nt: TGTGCCAGCAGGGGTGGACAGGCCTATTACTATGGCTACACCTTC
cdr3_aa: CASRGGQAYYYGYTF
d_call: TRBD1
v_call: TRBV2
cdr3_length: 15
clone_size: NA
j_call: TRBJ1-2

cdr3_nt: TGCGCCAGCAGCCAAGACTCCTTCGGGCAGCCCCAGCATTTT
cdr3_aa: CASSQDSFGQPQHF
d_call: NA
v_call: TRBV5-1
cdr3_length: 14
clone_size: NA
j_call: TRBJ1-5

cdr3_nt: TGTGCCAGCAGCTTGGGTACTAGCGGGTTCTACGAGCAGTACTTC
cdr3_aa: CASSLGTSGFYEQYF
d_call: TRBD2
v_call: TRBV5-6
cdr3_length: 15
clone_size: NA
j_call: TRBJ2-7

cdr3_nt: TGTGCCAGCAGTGTGGGGGCGGGGGGTGAGCAGTTCTTC
cdr3_aa: CASSVGAGGEQFF
d_call: TRBD2
v_call: TRBV2
cdr3_length: 13
clone_size: NA
j_call: TRBJ2-1

cdr3_nt: TGTGCCAGCAGCTTAAGGACCGGGGGGAGTGAGACCCAGTACTTC
cdr3_aa: CASSLRTGGSETQYF
d_call: TRBD2
v_call: TRBV7-7
cdr3_length: 15
clone_size: NA
j_call: TRBJ2-5

cdr3_nt: TGTGCCAGCTCACTAGGGGTTCAGAACTATGGCTACACCTTC
cdr3_aa: CASSLGVQNYGYTF
d_call: NA
v_call: TRBV18
cdr3_length: 14
clone_size: NA
j_call: TRBJ1-2

cdr3_nt: TGTGCCAGCAGCCCCTCACAGGGGTTATACGAGCAGTACTTC
cdr3_aa: CASSPSQGLYEQYF
d_call: TRBD1
v_call: TRBV27
cdr3_length: 14
clone_size: NA
j_call: TRBJ2-7

cdr3_nt: TGTGCCAGCAGCTTAACAGGGTATTCACCCCTCCACTTT
cdr3_aa: CASSLTGYSPLHF
d_call: NA
v_call: TRBV7-6
cdr3_length: 13
clone_size: NA
j_call: TRBJ1-6

cdr3_nt: TGTGCCAGCAGCTTACCGACTAGCGGGAGCGGAGATACGCAGTATTTT
cdr3_aa: CASSLPTSGSGDTQYF
d_call: TRBD2
v_call: TRBV11-2
cdr3_length: 16
clone_size: NA
j_call: TRBJ2-3

cdr3_nt: TGTGCCAGCAGTTACTCCTCACGGGTGGGCACTGAAGCTTTCTTT
cdr3_aa: CASSYSSRVGTEAFF
d_call: NA
v_call: TRBV6-6
cdr3_length: 15
clone_size: NA
j_call: TRBJ1-1

cdr3_nt: TGTGCCAGCAGCCACGGGGGACAGCCCATCAATCAGCCCCAGCATTTT
cdr3_aa: CASSHGGQPINQPQHF
d_call: TRBD1
v_call: TRBV16
cdr3_length: 16
clone_size: NA
j_call: TRBJ1-5

cdr3_nt: TGCGCCAGCAGCCCATCAGCGGGAGGCTCCTACAATGAGCAGTTCTTC
cdr3_aa: CASSPSAGGSYNEQFF
d_call: TRBD2
v_call: TRBV5-1
cdr3_length: 16
clone_size: NA
j_call: TRBJ2-1

cdr3_nt: TGCGCCAGTATGGTAGCGAACACTGAAGCTTTCTTT
cdr3_aa: CASMVANTEAFF
d_call: NA
v_call: TRBV23-1
cdr3_length: 12
clone_size: NA
j_call: TRBJ1-1

cdr3_nt: TGTGCAAGTCGCGTCCACAGAGTAGGTGAAAAACTGTTTTTT
cdr3_aa: CASRVHRVGEKLFF
d_call: NA
v_call: TRBV12-2
cdr3_length: 14
clone_size: few
j_call: TRBJ1-4

cdr3_nt: TGCGCCAGCAGCCTTACTGGTAGCGGGAGTGCAGATACGCAGTATTTT
cdr3_aa: CASSLTGSGSADTQYF
d_call: TRBD2
v_call: TRBV5-1
cdr3_length: 16
clone_size: NA
j_call: TRBJ2-3

cdr3_nt: TGTGCCAGCAGCTTCCCACTTTTCGCAGGGCATGACACCGGGGAGCTGTTTTTT
cdr3_aa: CASSFPLFAGHDTGELFF
d_call: NA
v_call: TRBV11-2
cdr3_length: 18
clone_size: NA
j_call: TRBJ2-2

cdr3_nt: TGTGCCAGCAGTTACCATAATCAGCCCCAGCATTTT
cdr3_aa: CASSYHNQPQHF
d_call: NA
v_call: TRBV6-5
cdr3_length: 12
clone_size: few
j_call: TRBJ1-5